The rows below give T cell receptor beta chains drawn from one sample of a study of T cells after yellow fever vaccination. TCRdb independently ran MiXCR on the 5' RACE reads; one entry per CDR3 protein. The data hold under 400,000 distinct CDR3 sequences, with roughly an eighth observed a single time. The sequences come from CD4+ T cells sorted from PBMCs, collected 15 days after the yellow fever booster vaccination. Receptors were obtained from a man between 18 and 29 years old who received the YFV17D yellow fever vaccine. Both conserved end residues are part of each CDR3. The D gene is left open where the match is weak. Clone size is not always given. Where it is, it says once, few, many or a class for expanded clones.

j_call,v_call,d_call,clone_size,cdr3_nt,cdr3_aa
TRBJ2-1,TRBV18,-,-,TGTGCCAGCTCAAAAACCGGGACTGGCTACAATGAGCAGTTCTTC,CASSKTGTGYNEQFF
TRBJ1-1,TRBV2,TRBD1,few,TGTGCCAGCGGATTGGGACAGGTACAGCGAGCTTTCTTT,CASGLGQVQRAFF
TRBJ1-1,TRBV7-9,TRBD1,-,TGTGCCAGCGGACCGGGACAGGGAACTGAAGCTTTCTTT,CASGPGQGTEAFF
TRBJ2-1,TRBV14,TRBD2,few,TGTGCCAGCAGCCGGGAGACTAGCGGGGTTTACAATGAGCAGTTCTTC,CASSRETSGVYNEQFF
TRBJ2-3,TRBV5-6,TRBD2,-,TGTGCCAGTACCCTAGCGGGGGCCGGGGATACGCAGTATTTT,CASTLAGAGDTQYF
TRBJ1-1,TRBV11-2,-,many,TGTGCCAGCAGCTTAGGTTCGGCTCCCGACCGAGAAGCTTTCTTT,CASSLGSAPDREAFF
TRBJ2-1,TRBV3-1,TRBD2,-,TGTGCCAGCAGCCCCTCTATAGCGGGGGGGACATTCTTC,CASSPSIAGGTFF
TRBJ2-3,TRBV29-1,-,-,TGCAGCGTTGATGGCACTAGCCCAGATACGCAGTATTTT,CSVDGTSPDTQYF
TRBJ2-1,TRBV6-2/TRBV6-3,TRBD2,-,TGTGCCAGCAGGTTAGCGGGGCCTACTTTGGATGAGCAGTTCTTC,CASRLAGPTLDEQFF
TRBJ2-7,TRBV2,-,few,TGTGCCAGCACCAGGGGCCCCTACGAGCAGTACTTC,CASTRGPYEQYF
TRBJ1-5,TRBV12-3/TRBV12-4,-,-,TGTGCCAGCAGGGCGTCGGGCAATCAGCCCCAGCATTTT,CASRASGNQPQHF
TRBJ2-2,TRBV6-2/TRBV6-3,-,-,TGTGCCAGCAGCCTCGATCTTGGGGGTTACCCCGGGGAGCTGTTTTTT,CASSLDLGGYPGELFF
TRBJ1-1,TRBV6-1,TRBD1,few,TGTGCCAGCAAGTTCTTCGGACAGGGGTTTGGTGAAGCTTTCTTT,CASKFFGQGFGEAFF
TRBJ1-2,TRBV4-2,TRBD1,-,TGTGCCAGCAGCCGAGGAAGGACAGGGAGGTTTGAGGGCTACACCTTC,CASSRGRTGRFEGYTF
TRBJ2-5,TRBV7-2,-,many,TGTGCCAGCAGCTTCAATATAGCGCTTAGGAGGGAGACCCAGTACTTC,CASSFNIALRRETQYF
TRBJ2-2,TRBV10-3,TRBD1,-,TGTGCCATCGGGACAGGGGACACCGGGGAGCTGTTTTTT,CAIGTGDTGELFF
TRBJ2-5,TRBV4-1,TRBD2,-,TGCGCCAGCAGCCAAGACCCGGCTAGCGGGGGGGAGCTCCAAGAGACCCAGTACTTC,CASSQDPASGGELQETQYF
TRBJ2-1,TRBV7-8,TRBD2,few,TGTGCCAGCACCTCCATGGGGAAACTCGGGACTAGCGGGGGTCGATCCCATGAGCAGTTCTTC,CASTSMGKLGTSGGRSHEQFF
TRBJ2-1,TRBV28,-,-,TGTGCCAGCAGTTTAGCGGGGGCCTACTACAATGAGCAGTTCTTC,CASSLAGAYYNEQFF
TRBJ2-7,TRBV23-1,-,few,TGCGCCAGCAGTCAACCCCAGGGCTACGAGCAGTACTTC,CASSQPQGYEQYF
TRBJ1-1,TRBV18,-,few,TGTGCCAGCTCACCCCGACGTTCGAGTAACCGGATGAACACTGAAGCTTTCTTT,CASSPRRSSNRMNTEAFF
TRBJ2-7,TRBV18,-,-,TGTGCCAGCTCACCTTGGCAGACCTACGAGCAGTACTTC,CASSPWQTYEQYF
TRBJ1-1,TRBV10-3,-,few,TGTGCCATCAATTCGGGGGCGTCAACTGAAGCTTTCTTT,CAINSGASTEAFF
TRBJ2-5,TRBV5-1,-,once,TGCGCCAGCGAAGACAGCGAGACCCAGTACTTC,CASEDSETQYF
TRBJ2-1,TRBV6-5,-,few,TGTGCCAGCAGTATACCGGGGGTGTACAATGAGCAGTTCTTC,CASSIPGVYNEQFF
TRBJ1-2,TRBV24-1,-,-,TGTGCCACCAGTGAGGGGGCCGGGTCTTCTAACTATGGCTACACCTTC,CATSEGAGSSNYGYTF
TRBJ2-5,TRBV7-2,-,few,TGTGCCAGCAGCTCCGGCAAGACCCCCAGGAACTTC,CASSSGKTPRNF
TRBJ1-1,TRBV20-1,-,many,TGCAGTGCTACTAGGGTAGGCACTGAAGCTTTCTTT,CSATRVGTEAFF
TRBJ1-5,TRBV18,-,few,TGTGCCAGCTCACCGAGGGCAGGGATCCAGCCCCAGCATTTT,CASSPRAGIQPQHF
TRBJ2-3,TRBV7-6,-,many,TGTGCCAGCAGCTTAGGCCGTCTAGATACGCAGTATTTT,CASSLGRLDTQYF
TRBJ2-5,TRBV6-5,-,few,TGTGCCAGCAGTTACTCGATGGGCTCGGGCGAGACCCAGTACTTC,CASSYSMGSGETQYF
TRBJ1-1,TRBV7-2,-,few,TGTGCCAGCAGCTTCCAGGGCGGGGACACTGAAGCTTTCTTT,CASSFQGGDTEAFF
TRBJ2-3,TRBV14,-,few,TGTGCCAGCAGCCAAGATCTAATAAGGGCAGATACGCAGTATTTT,CASSQDLIRADTQYF
TRBJ2-5,TRBV29-1,-,many,TGCAGCGTTGTATCGCCAGGGATTGGCGGGACCCAGTACTTC,CSVVSPGIGGTQYF
TRBJ1-2,TRBV30,TRBD1,few,TGTGCCCGGAGGACAGGGGGAAACTATGGCTACACCTTC,CARRTGGNYGYTF
TRBJ2-4,TRBV6-2/TRBV6-3,-,few,TGTGCCAGCAGTTACTCGATACTGCGTTCGGCCAAAAACATTCAGTACTTC,CASSYSILRSAKNIQYF
TRBJ2-5,TRBV20-1,-,many,TGCAGTGCTAGAGTCTCGGGAACAGCTCAAGAGACCCAGTACTTC,CSARVSGTAQETQYF
TRBJ2-5,TRBV7-9,-,-,TGTGCCTACGACGCCGACAGGACAGTACAAGAGACCCAGTACTTC,CAYDADRTVQETQYF
TRBJ2-1,TRBV18,TRBD2,many,TGTGCCAGCTCCCCACTAGCGGGGGCGTACAATGAGCAGTTCTTC,CASSPLAGAYNEQFF
TRBJ1-2,TRBV12-3/TRBV12-4,-,-,TGTGCCAGCAGTTTAGGTCGTTCCGGGGTATTCTATGGCTACACCTTC,CASSLGRSGVFYGYTF
TRBJ1-1,TRBV5-1,TRBD1,many,TGTGCCAGCAGCTTAGGGACAGGGGGCACTGAAGCTTTCTTT,CASSLGTGGTEAFF
TRBJ1-5,TRBV12-3/TRBV12-4,-,many,TGTGCCAGCAGTGCGGACAGCCTAAGCAATCAGCCCCAGCATTTT,CASSADSLSNQPQHF
TRBJ1-1,TRBV11-2,-,few,TGTGCCAGCAGCTTTCCAGGGGAGAACACTGAAGCTTTCTTT,CASSFPGENTEAFF
TRBJ2-7,TRBV12-3/TRBV12-4,-,-,-,CASSSSMTSYEQYF
TRBJ2-5,TRBV5-5,-,few,TGTGCCAGCAGCGGGGTCCCGAAAAAAGAGACCCAGTACTTC,CASSGVPKKETQYF
TRBJ1-6,TRBV6-5,TRBD1,-,TGTGCCAGCCTCAGAAGTCCCGGGACAGGGGGTAATTCACCCCTCCACTTT,CASLRSPGTGGNSPLHF